These 6 T cell receptor beta chains came from one sample sequenced in a study of breast tumors, draining lymph nodes, adjacent tissues. TCRdb used MiXCR to reprocess the multiplex PCR reads, holding one entry per CDR3 protein. The repertoire holds approximately 180,000 distinct CDR3 sequences, with about 34% as singletons. Samples came from axillary lymph nodes draining the breast cancer. Sequenced input: axillary lymph node tissue. Source of these receptors: a female donor with breast cancer. Some clones in this sample may be carry-over from other donors' samples.

This clonotype was recorded at least ten times. J is TRBJ2-1 and V is TRBV7-2; D possibly uses TRBD1 or TRBD2 (6 bases each). V lost 5 bases to trimming and J lost 2 bases, with 16 bases between them. The germline V gene has CDR1 SGHTA and CDR2 FQGNSA. This CDR3 is 16 amino acids long. The CDR3 loop reads CASSPQGRTTYNEQFF. The CDR3 DNA is TGTGCCAGCAGCCCCCAGGGGCGGACTACCTACAATGAGCAGTTCTTC. The entire variable domain, with the rest obtained from reference TRBV7-2 and TRBJ2-1, is as follows: GAGVSQSPSNKVTEKGKDVELRCDPISGHTALYWYRQSLGQGLEFLIYFQGNSAPDKSGLPSDRFSAERTGGSVSTLTIQRTQQEDSAVYLCASSPQGRTTYNEQFFGPGTRLTVL.

This clonotype appeared many times. This chain connects TRBV7-2 to TRBJ1-2, with no clear D. This CDR3 is 13 amino acids long. The germline V and J ends were trimmed by 7 bases and 3 bases, with 12 bases remaining between them. Germline V CDR1 and CDR2: SGHTA, FQGNSA. The CDR3 sequence: CASTLSSDYGYTF. CDR3 DNA sequence: TGTGCCAGCACCCTTTCGTCGGACTATGGCTACACCTTC.

As regards this clonotype: A clone one base away is much larger, so this may be a read error. CDR3 DNA: TGTGCCAGCAGCCGACAGGGAGGGAATGGCTACACCTTC. It translates to CASSRQGGNGYTF. The genes are TRBV5-4 and TRBJ1-2, with 7 nucleotides matching TRBD1. CDR3 length equals 13 residues. CDR1 is SGHNT, CDR2 YYREEE, per germline (reference sequence). With 4 bases clipped from V and 6 bases from J, the junction kept 6 bases outside the gene matches.

The chain is built from TRBV5-1 and TRBJ1-1; D gene uncertain. V was trimmed by 4 bases and J by 1 base, leaving 17 bases between them. CDR1 and CDR2 from the germline V gene are SGHRS and YFSETQ. The CDR3 length is 16 residues. CDR3 DNA sequence: TGCGCCAGCAGCCCCCTCGGTGGCGAGGCGAACACTGAAGCTTTCTTT. Translated: CASSPLGGEANTEAFF.

This clonotype was seen repeatedly, ten times or more. V usage is TRBV12-3 or TRBV12-4 and J usage is TRBJ2-7; no firm D call. V was trimmed by 4 bases and J by 0 bases, leaving 13 bases between them. The CDR3 spans 15 residues. The CDR3 loop reads CASSSYQSSSYEQYF. The CDR3, as DNA: TGTGCCAGCAGTTCCTATCAAAGTTCCTCCTACGAGCAGTACTTC.

About this clonotype: Possible read error: a much larger clone is one base away. This chain joins TRBV9 and TRBJ2-5; 14 bases fit TRBD2. Germline V gene data show CDR1 as SGDLS and CDR2 as YYNGEE. The CDR3 is 16 amino acids. V lost 4 bases, J lost 4 bases, and 6 bases stayed unmatched. The CDR3 sequence: CASSFRTSGGSETQYF. Written as DNA, the CDR3 is TGTGCCAGCAGCTTCAGGACTAGCGGGGGGTCAGAGACCCAGTACTTC.